A single sample is the source of the 4 T cell receptor beta chains below, sequenced in a study of cytomegalovirus exposure and HLA in healthy donors (dated by TCRdb to 2017 to 2019). Library method: the immunoSEQ multiplex PCR assay. A mixture of 60 forward primers for TCR Vbeta segments and 13 reverse primers for TCR Jbeta segments was used in the multiplex PCR. What TCRdb holds here is the immuneACCESS table cut down to in-frame rearrangements. Part of the clones is not present; checked against another copy, under half of the missing clones reflect an unresolved V gene, and the others are unexplained. Here the sample has roughly 100,000 clones; roughly 70% occur a single time. The leading ten clones occupy about 10% of the sample. The sequenced sample was PBMCs. The receptor source for this set is a man aged 50-60 years in good health and CMV-seronegative.

This clone was counted between two and nine times. The V gene is TRBV25-1, the J gene TRBJ2-7; perhaps TRBD1 as D (5 bases). The V gene's germline CDR1 is MGHDK and CDR2 SYGVNS. The CDR3 sequence is 15 residues long. V was clipped by 0 bases and J by 7 bases, with 16 bases between them. The CDR3 DNA reads as TGTGCCAGCAGTGAATATAGGGCAGGGATGGATGAGCAGTACTTC. Protein product: CASSEYRAGMDEQYF.

Only one count was recorded for this clone. The chain joins TRBV29-1 to TRBJ2-5; D is unclear. Germline CDR1 reads SQVTM; CDR2 reads ANQGSEA. This CDR3 has 11 residues. Trimming shortened V by 5 bases and J by 5 bases, and 9 bases separated the two germline ends. The CDR3 here is CSVNRDETQYF. Written as DNA, the CDR3 is TGCAGCGTTAACAGAGATGAGACCCAGTACTTC. The variable domain in full, with the rest retrieved from reference TRBV29-1 and TRBJ2-5, is SAVISQKPSRDICQRGTSLTIQCQVDSQVTMMFWYRQQPGQSLTLIATANQGSEATYESGFVIDKFPISRPNLTFSTLTVSNMSPEDSSIYLCSVNRDETQYFGPGTRLLVL.

This clone was seen a few times. V and J are TRBV30 and TRBJ2-2; TRBD2 agrees at 8 bases. J was trimmed by 0 bases and V by 5 bases; bases with no gene match: 2. CDR3 length equals 14 residues. CDR1 and CDR2 (germline): GTSNPN, SVGIG (reference sequence). CDR3: CAWRGGSNTGELFF. The CDR3 DNA reads as TGTGCCTGGCGGGGGGGGTCGAACACCGGGGAGCTGTTTTTT.

This clone has only a few counts. The rearrangement links TRBV5-1 to TRBJ1-1; TRBD1 is a possible D gene (5 bases). The CDR3 length is 16 residues. The germline V gene has CDR1 SGHRS and CDR2 YFSETQ. The V end lost 4 bases, the J end lost 4 bases, and 20 bases lay between the germline ends. The CDR3 sequence is CASSPRAGGASTEAFF. CDR3 in DNA: TGCGCCAGCAGCCCCCGGGCGGGCGGGGCGTCCACTGAAGCTTTCTTT.